This T cell receptor (beta chain) was recovered during a study of T cell repertoires in cytomegalovirus infection. Overall study context: Recently identified HLA-C-restricted and well-studied HLA-B-restricted CMV epitopes were used. Based on public TCR beta signatures, there were indications of CMV infection and of a matching HLA type. Study-wide results and limits: Adding up the frequency of public TCR beta families identified people who carried CMV plus the relevant HLA. Dominating the ex vivo response were HLA-C-restricted CMV-specific TCR beta clonotypes.

As to this clonotype: What it recognizes is unknown.

The CDR3 consists of 14 residues. Trimming pared 5 bases from V and 1 base from J, leaving 11 bases between. Per germline, CDR1 LNHDA and CDR2 SQIVND (reference sequence). TCRdb processed the reads anew with MiXCR; each CDR3 protein has one entry. The table includes fewer than 900,000 distinct CDR3 sequences, 25% to 30% detected once. V is TRBV19 and J is TRBJ1-1; D unclear. Material: cultured CD8+ T cells from PBMCs, obtained from culture after CMV antigen stimulation. This TCR came from a human donor in good health (CMV status not recorded). Some clones in this sample may be carry-over from other donors' samples. The CDR3 sequence: CASSSEHRNTEAFF. CDR3 coding DNA: TGTGCCAGTAGTTCCGAACATAGGAACACTGAAGCTTTCTTT.